The rows below give T cell receptor beta chains drawn from one sample of a study of blood T cell repertoires in COVID-19. Sequencing was performed with immunoSEQ multiplex PCR; in TCRdb, only in-frame clones are kept and a portion is missing. The sample yields about 120,000 clones, roughly 85% seen once. Sequenced: peripheral blood. The receptor set was obtained from a man aged 35 to 55 with acute or convalescent COVID-19. The CDR3 runs from the conserved cysteine through the conserved F or W. D genes are given only for firm matches. Rows give clone size only sometimes, using once, few, many, or a class for an expanded clone.

TRBV25-1	TRBD1	NA	TRBJ1-6	TGTGCCAGCAGCGGTGGGACAGGGAATTCACCCCTCCACTTT	CASSGGTGNSPLHF
TRBV7-2	TRBD1	NA	TRBJ1-6	TGTGCCAGCAGCCAACAGGGGCCCAAGTCACCCCTCCACTTT	CASSQQGPKSPLHF
TRBV6-5	NA	NA	TRBJ1-3	TGTGCCAGCAGTTACGACGAAAGGGGTGGAAACACCATATATTTT	CASSYDERGGNTIYF
TRBV7-9	TRBD2	once	TRBJ2-2	TGTGCCAGCAGCTTGACTAGCTCGAACACCGGGGAGCTGTTTTTT	CASSLTSSNTGELFF
TRBV30	TRBD1	few	TRBJ1-2	TGTGCCTGCTCCACGGGACAGGGAGTCTATGGCTACACCTTC	CACSTGQGVYGYTF
TRBV2	NA	NA	TRBJ2-5	TGTGCCAGCAGTGAACTAGCTGAGGAGACCCAGTACTTC	CASSELAEETQYF
TRBV29-1	TRBD1	NA	TRBJ1-2	TGCAGCGTCAGAACAGGGGAAAAGGCCAAATATGGCTACACCTTC	CSVRTGEKAKYGYTF
TRBV5-1	NA	NA	TRBJ2-3	TGCGCCAGCAGCTTGGTTGGCCTGGCAGATACGCAGTATTTT	CASSLVGLADTQYF
TRBV18	NA	NA	TRBJ2-2	TGTGCCAGCTCGCCCAGACAGAACACCGGGGAGCTGTTTTTT	CASSPRQNTGELFF
TRBV6-2/TRBV6-3	NA	NA	TRBJ1-2	TGTGCCAGCAGTCAGGACAGCTATGGCTACACCTTC	CASSQDSYGYTF